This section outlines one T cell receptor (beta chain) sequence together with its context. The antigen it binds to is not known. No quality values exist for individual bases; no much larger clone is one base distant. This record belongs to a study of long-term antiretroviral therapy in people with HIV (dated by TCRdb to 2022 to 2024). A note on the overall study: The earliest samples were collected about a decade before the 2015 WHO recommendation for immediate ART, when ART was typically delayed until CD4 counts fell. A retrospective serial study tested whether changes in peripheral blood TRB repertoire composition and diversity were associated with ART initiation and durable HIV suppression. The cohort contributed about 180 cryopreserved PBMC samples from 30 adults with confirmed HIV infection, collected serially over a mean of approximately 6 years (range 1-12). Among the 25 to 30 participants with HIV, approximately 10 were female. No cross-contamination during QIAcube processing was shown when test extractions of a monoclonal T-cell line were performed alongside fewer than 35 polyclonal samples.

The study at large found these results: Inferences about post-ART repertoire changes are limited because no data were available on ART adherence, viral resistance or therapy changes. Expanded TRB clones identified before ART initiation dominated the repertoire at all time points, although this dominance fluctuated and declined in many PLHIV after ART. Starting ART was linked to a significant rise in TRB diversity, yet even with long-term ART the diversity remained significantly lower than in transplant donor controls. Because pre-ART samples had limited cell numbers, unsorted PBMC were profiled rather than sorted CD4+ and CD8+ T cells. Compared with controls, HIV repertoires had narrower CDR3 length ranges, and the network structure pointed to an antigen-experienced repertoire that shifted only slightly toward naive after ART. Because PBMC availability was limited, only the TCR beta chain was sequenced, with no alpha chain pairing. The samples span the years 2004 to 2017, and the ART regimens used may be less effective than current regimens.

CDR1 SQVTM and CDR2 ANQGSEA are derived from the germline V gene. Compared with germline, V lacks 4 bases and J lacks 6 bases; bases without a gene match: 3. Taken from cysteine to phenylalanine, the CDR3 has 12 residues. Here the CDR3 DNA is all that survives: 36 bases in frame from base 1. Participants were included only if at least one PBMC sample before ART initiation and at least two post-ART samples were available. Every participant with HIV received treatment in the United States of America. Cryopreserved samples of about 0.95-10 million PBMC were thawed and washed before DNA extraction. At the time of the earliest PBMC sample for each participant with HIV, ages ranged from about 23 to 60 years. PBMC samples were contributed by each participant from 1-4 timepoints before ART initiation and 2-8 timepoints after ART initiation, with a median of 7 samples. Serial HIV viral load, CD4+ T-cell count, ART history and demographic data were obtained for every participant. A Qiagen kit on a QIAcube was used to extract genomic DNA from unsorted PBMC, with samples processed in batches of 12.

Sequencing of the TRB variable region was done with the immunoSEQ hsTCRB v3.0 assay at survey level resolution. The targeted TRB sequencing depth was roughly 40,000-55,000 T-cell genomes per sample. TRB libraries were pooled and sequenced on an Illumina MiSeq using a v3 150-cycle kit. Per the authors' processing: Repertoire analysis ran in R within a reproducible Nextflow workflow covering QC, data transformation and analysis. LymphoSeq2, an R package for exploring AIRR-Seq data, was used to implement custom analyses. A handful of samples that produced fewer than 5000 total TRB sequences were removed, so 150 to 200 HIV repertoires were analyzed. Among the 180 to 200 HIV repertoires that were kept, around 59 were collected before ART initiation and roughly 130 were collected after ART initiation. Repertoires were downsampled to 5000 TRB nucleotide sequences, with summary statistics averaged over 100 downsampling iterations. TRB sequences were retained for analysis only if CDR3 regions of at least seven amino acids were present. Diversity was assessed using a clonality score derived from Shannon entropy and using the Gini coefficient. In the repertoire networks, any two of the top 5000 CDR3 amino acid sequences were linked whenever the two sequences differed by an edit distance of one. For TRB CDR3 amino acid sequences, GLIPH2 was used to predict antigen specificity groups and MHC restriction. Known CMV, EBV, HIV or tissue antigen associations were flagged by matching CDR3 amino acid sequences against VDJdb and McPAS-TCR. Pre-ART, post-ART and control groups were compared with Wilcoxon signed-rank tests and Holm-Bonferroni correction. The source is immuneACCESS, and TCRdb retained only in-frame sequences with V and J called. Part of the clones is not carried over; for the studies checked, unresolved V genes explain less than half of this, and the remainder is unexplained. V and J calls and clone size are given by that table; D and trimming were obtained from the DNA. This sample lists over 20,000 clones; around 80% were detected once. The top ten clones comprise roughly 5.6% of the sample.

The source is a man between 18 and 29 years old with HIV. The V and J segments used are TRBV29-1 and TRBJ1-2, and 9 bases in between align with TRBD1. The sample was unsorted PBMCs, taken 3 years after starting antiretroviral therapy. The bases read TGCAGCGTTGGAAGGGACAGGGATGGCTACACCTTC. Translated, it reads CSVGRDRDGYTF.